This T cell receptor (beta chain) was identified during a study of T-cell reconstitution after alpha-beta-depleted transplantation in children. Unique molecular identifiers were incorporated when the TCRbeta library was constructed. TCRdb reprocessed the PCR reads via MiXCR and lists one record per CDR3 protein. The table lists about 980,000 distinct CDR3 sequences, roughly 29% of them singletons. Trimming cost V 6 bases and J 5 bases; bases outside gene matches: 10. The length of the CDR3 is 14 residues. Germline assignment: CDR1 SGHKS and CDR2 YYEKEE (reference sequence). This clonotype was obtained from a boy less than two years old who had a stem cell transplant for SCID, so the T cells may come from the graft donor. The chain couples TRBV5-5 to TRBJ2-7; 8 bases fit TRBD2. The sequences come from PBMCs, mostly from graft donor cells, collected 360 days after TCRalphabeta/CD19-depleted stem cell transplant. CDR3 DNA: TGTGCCAGCACCGGAGGCGGGGGGCGAAACGAGCAGTACTTC. Residues: CASTGGGGRNEQYF.